This T cell receptor beta chain is drawn from a study of cytomegalovirus exposure and HLA in healthy donors. Points from the study as a whole: Later on, an analysis showed TCR association rates differing by HLA locus, with DRB1 the most and HLA-C the fewest.

PCR primers comprised 60 Vbeta and 13 Jbeta primers. Using immunoSEQ multiplex PCR, the repertoire was profiled, and TCRdb retains in-frame clones only, with some absent. The sample shows 150,000 or so clones, approximately 86% of them seen only once. In the case of this clone: Its antigen is not identified.

This sequence was found in a woman younger than 30 in good health and CMV-seronegative. Input material: PBMCs.

CDR3 in amino acids: CASIAGGRSYNSPLHF. In DNA form, the CDR3 reads TGTGCCAGTATTGCAGGGGGACGGTCCTATAATTCACCCCTCCACTTT. This chain uses TRBV19 with TRBJ1-6; 7 bases fit TRBD1. The V gene's germline CDR1 is LNHDA and CDR2 SQIVND (reference sequence). The CDR3 runs 16 residues. V lost 7 bases, J lost 1 base, and 7 bases stayed unmatched.